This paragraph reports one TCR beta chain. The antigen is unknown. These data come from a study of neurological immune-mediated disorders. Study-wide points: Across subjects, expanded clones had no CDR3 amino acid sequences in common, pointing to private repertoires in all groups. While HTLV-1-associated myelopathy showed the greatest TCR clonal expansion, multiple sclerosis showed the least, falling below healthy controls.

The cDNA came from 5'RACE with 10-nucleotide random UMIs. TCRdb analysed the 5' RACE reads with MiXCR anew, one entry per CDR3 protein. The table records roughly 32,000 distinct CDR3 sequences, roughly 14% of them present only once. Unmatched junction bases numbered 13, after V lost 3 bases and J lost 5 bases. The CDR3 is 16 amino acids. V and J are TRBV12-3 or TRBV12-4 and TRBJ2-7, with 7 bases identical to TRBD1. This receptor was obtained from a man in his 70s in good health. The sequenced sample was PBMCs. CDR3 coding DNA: TGTGCCAGCAGTTTCCTGCCCGGGACAGATGTGGACGAGCAGTACTTC. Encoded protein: CASSFLPGTDVDEQYF.